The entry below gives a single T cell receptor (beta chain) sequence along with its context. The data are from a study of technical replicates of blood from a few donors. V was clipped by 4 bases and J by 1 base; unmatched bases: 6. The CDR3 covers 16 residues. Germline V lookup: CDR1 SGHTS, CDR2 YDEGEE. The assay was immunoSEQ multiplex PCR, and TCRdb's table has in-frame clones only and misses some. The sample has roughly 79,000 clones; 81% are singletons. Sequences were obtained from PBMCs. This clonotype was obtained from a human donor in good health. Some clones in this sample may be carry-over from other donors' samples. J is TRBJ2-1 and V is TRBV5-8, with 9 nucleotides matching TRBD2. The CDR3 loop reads CASSRGSGGSYNEQFF. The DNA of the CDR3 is TGTGCCAGCAGCAGGGGTAGCGGGGGTTCCTACAATGAGCAGTTCTTC.